These 16 T cell receptor beta chains share one sample of origin, sequenced in a study of T cell responses to AZD1222 COVID-19 vaccine. TCRdb keeps only in-frame clones here, not all; method: immunoSEQ multiplex PCR. The sample holds about 190,000 clones, 75% to 90% seen once. The input for sequencing was peripheral blood, taken on day 0 of AZD1222 vaccination. These receptors were taken from an adult in good health.

Here the CDR3 DNA reads TGTGCCAGCCCGGAAAGTCGGACGGCTTACTATGGCTACACCTTC. Translating it yields CASPESRTAYYGYTF. The chain joins TRBV27 to TRBJ1-2; D unclear. This CDR3 spans 15 amino acids. The germline V gene has CDR1 MNHEY and CDR2 SMNVEV (reference sequence). V shed 8 bases and J shed 3 bases, with 19 bases lying between them.

The chain recombines TRBV7-6 with TRBJ2-5, with TRBD2 matching 8 bases. CDR3 size: 20 residues. The V gene's germline CDR1 is SGHVS and CDR2 FNYEAQ. V gave up 5 bases and J gave up 7 bases; unmatched junction bases: 27. The CDR3 nucleotides are TGTGCCAGCAGCCCCCAACCGGCGGGGGGAAAACTAAGGGGCACCGGGACCCAGTACTTC. This codes for CASSPQPAGGKLRGTGTQYF.

As DNA, the CDR3 is TGTGCCAGCAGCCAAGGCTACGAGCAGTACGTC. It encodes CASSQGYEQYV. V is TRBV3-1 (or the pseudogene TRBV3-2) and J is TRBJ2-7; D gene unclear. V was pared by 1 base and J by 3 bases, with 1 base between. Germline-derived CDR1 and CDR2 are LGHDT and YNNKEL (reference sequence). The CDR3 contains 11 residues.

The chain is built from TRBV6-5 and TRBJ2-4, with a weak D call TRBD1 (5 bases). V shed 0 bases and J shed 8 bases, with 11 bases lying between them. Germline lookup yields CDR1 MNHEY and CDR2 SVGAGI. There are 14 residues in the CDR3. CDR3 region: CASSYSQGQDIQYF. CDR3 sequence (DNA): TGTGCCAGCAGTTACTCGCAGGGTCAGGACATTCAGTACTTC.

The chain links TRBV7-9 to TRBJ2-7; D gene ambiguous. The CDR3 spans 13 residues. Trimming pared 3 bases from V and 2 bases from J, leaving 8 bases between. Germline loops: CDR1 SEHNR, CDR2 FQNEAQ (reference sequence). The chain's CDR3 is CASSLDGPYEQYF. CDR3 sequence (DNA): TGTGCCAGCAGCTTGGACGGTCCCTACGAGCAGTACTTC.

This chain joins TRBV18 and TRBJ1-6; 8 bases are shared with TRBD1. The CDR3 loop spans 14 amino acids. Germline CDR1 reads KGHSH; CDR2 reads LQKENI. V was pared by 6 bases and J by 8 bases, with 6 bases of the junction left unmatched. The CDR3 DNA follows: TGTGCCAGCTCGCCGACAGGGGCCGATTCACCCCTCCACTTT. This codes for CASSPTGADSPLHF.

In this sample, this clone turned up a few times. The chain employs TRBV5-1 and TRBJ2-3, with TRBD2 matching 10 bases. CDR1 SGHRS and CDR2 YFSETQ come from the germline V gene. This CDR3 contains 15 residues. The junction had 9 bases not matched to a gene; V was cut back by 7 bases and J by 4 bases. The CDR3 sequence: CASCEGAGGPDTQYF. The CDR3 DNA reads as TGCGCCAGCTGTGAAGGAGCGGGGGGGCCAGATACGCAGTATTTT.

J is TRBJ2-1 and V is TRBV9; D gene uncertain. In germline, CDR1 is SGDLS, CDR2 YYNGEE. V lost 0 bases and J lost 0, with 7 bases in between. The CDR3 totals 15 residues. The DNA of the CDR3 is TGTGCCAGCAGCGTAGGGCACAGCTCCTACAATGAGCAGTTCTTC. Protein sequence: CASSVGHSSYNEQFF.

The chain is built from TRBV7-2 and TRBJ2-5, with 7 positions matching TRBD2. Unmatched junction bases numbered 5, after V lost 5 bases and J lost 5 bases. This CDR3 comprises 13 residues. Germline-derived CDR1 and CDR2 are SGHTA and FQGNSA. The CDR3 is CASSGRDYETQYF. DNA for the CDR3: TGTGCCAGCAGCGGACGGGACTATGAGACCCAGTACTTC.

The gene calls are TRBV4-1 and TRBJ1-5; D is unresolved. Germline-derived CDR1 and CDR2 are MGHRA and YSYEKL. V was shortened by 1 base and J by 3 bases, with 13 bases between the two germline ends. CDR3 length: 16 residues. The CDR3 region has the DNA TGCGCCAGCAGCCAAGTAGCGGTTGACGACAATCAGCCCCAGCATTTT. It codes for CASSQVAVDDNQPQHF.

This chain joins TRBV30 and TRBJ1-6; possible D gene TRBD1, 5 bases. V dropped 0 bases and J dropped 0 bases, with 6 bases sitting between them. CDR3 length equals 15 residues. Germline values: CDR1 GTSNPN, CDR2 SVGIG (reference sequence). The CDR3 region is CAWSVDSSYNSPLHF. CDR3 DNA sequence: TGTGCCTGGAGTGTTGACAGCTCCTATAATTCACCCCTCCACTTT.

The gene calls are TRBV2 and TRBJ1-1; maybe TRBD1 (5 bases). Germline loops: CDR1 SNHLY, CDR2 FYNNEI. The V and J ends lost 2 bases and 5 bases respectively, with 9 bases between them. CDR3 length equals 13 residues. The CDR3 region is CASSESPGTEAFF. The CDR3 DNA reads as TGTGCCAGCAGTGAATCCCCAGGGACTGAAGCTTTCTTT.

J is TRBJ1-1 and V is TRBV5-8; 8 positions agree with TRBD1. The CDR3 loop spans 15 amino acids. Germline V lookup: CDR1 SGHTS, CDR2 YDEGEE. Trimming took 4 bases from V and 4 from J; bases not matched to a gene: 9. CDR3: CASSTGQGVATEAFF. The DNA for the CDR3 is TGTGCCAGCAGCACTGGACAGGGAGTTGCCACTGAAGCTTTCTTT.

This chain links TRBV5-1 with TRBJ2-5, with D possibly being TRBD1 or TRBD2 (5 bases each). This CDR3 comprises 14 residues. V was pared by 4 bases and J by 5 bases, with 15 bases between. Germline V gene data show CDR1 as SGHRS and CDR2 as YFSETQ. Here the CDR3 reads CASSVGPGLETQYF. The CDR3 region has the DNA TGCGCCAGCAGCGTGGGACCGGGGTTGGAGACCCAGTACTTC.

The rearrangement links TRBV7-8 to TRBJ1-6; TRBD1 matches 9 bases. V lost 1 base, J lost 14 bases, and 12 bases stayed unmatched. Germline-derived CDR1 and CDR2 are SGHVS and FQNEAQ. CDR3 length: 16 residues. CDR3 sequence reads: CASSLEVGQGRLALHF. CDR3 sequence (DNA): TGTGCCAGCAGCTTAGAAGTGGGACAGGGCCGTTTGGCCCTCCACTTT.

This sequence joins TRBV7-8 and TRBJ1-6; D not certain. The germline gives CDR1 SGHVS, CDR2 FQNEAQ. Between the trimmed V and J ends, which lost 1 base and 8 bases, there was a span of 9 bases. The CDR3 is made up of 14 amino acids. The CDR3 nucleotides read TGTGCCAGCAGCTTAGGTACAGTCGATTCACCCCTCCACTTT. Protein product: CASSLGTVDSPLHF.